The 30 T cell receptor beta chains presented below share a single source sample, sequenced in a study of cytomegalovirus exposure and HLA in healthy donors. The PCR employed 60 Vbeta primers together with 13 Jbeta primers. Libraries were prepared by immunoSEQ multiplex PCR; TCRdb keeps only in-frame clonotypes and omits some of them. The table records fewer than 250,000 clones, around 80% of them present only once. Source material: PBMCs. These receptors were obtained from a man younger than 30 in good health and CMV-seronegative.

Turning to this clone: The CDR3 end shows no conserved phenylalanine or tryptophan, and so a read error is likely. This chain uses TRBV28 with TRBJ2-7, with 7 bases identical to TRBD1. The CDR3 runs 13 residues. The germline gives CDR1 MDHEN, CDR2 SYDVKM. V dropped 7 bases and J dropped 3; count of bases not matched to a gene: 6. The DNA for the CDR3 is TGTGCCAGCAAGGGCAGGGGGTTCTACGAGCAGTACCTC. Translated, it gives CASKGRGFYEQYL.

This clone was detected a few times. The rearrangement uses TRBV5-1 and TRBJ2-1, with TRBD2 identical over 10 bases. V was pared by 4 bases and J by 3 bases, with 4 bases of the junction left unmatched. The CDR3 length is 15 residues. Germline CDR1 is SGHRS and CDR2 is YFSETQ. The CDR3 is CASSTGTSDYNEQFF. The DNA for the CDR3 is TGCGCCAGCAGCACCGGGACTAGCGACTACAATGAGCAGTTCTTC.

The rearrangement uses TRBV29-1 and TRBJ2-7; D may be TRBD2 (6 bases). Looked up from germline, CDR1 is SQVTM and CDR2 is ANQGSEA. V was shortened by 6 bases and J by 3 bases, with 12 bases between the two germline ends. The CDR3 covers 12 residues. CDR3 in amino acids: CSVYQEGYEQYF. The CDR3 nucleotides read TGCAGCGTCTACCAGGAGGGCTACGAGCAGTACTTC.

The CDR3 nucleotides read TGCGCCAGCAGCCGAACAGAAATTAATGAAAAACTGTTTTTT. Translating it yields CASSRTEINEKLFF. The chain is built from TRBV4-1 and TRBJ1-4; D gene unclear. This CDR3 has 14 residues. CDR1 is MGHRA, CDR2 YSYEKL, per germline. V was cut by 4 bases and J by 4 bases, with 10 bases left in between.

The V and J genes are TRBV7-9 and TRBJ2-7; 10 nucleotides line up with TRBD2. V lost 4 bases and J lost 1; bases outside the gene matches: 4. Germline-derived CDR1 and CDR2 are SEHNR and FQNEAQ (reference sequence). This CDR3 is built from 15 residues. DNA for the CDR3: TGTGCCAGCAGCTCTCAACTAGCGGGGTCCTACGAGCAGTACTTC. It translates to CASSSQLAGSYEQYF.

This clone was seen a handful of times. The chain employs TRBV28 and TRBJ1-2, with 7 positions matching TRBD1. V shed 3 bases and J 8 bases; nucleotides not matched to a gene: 33. Looked up from germline, CDR1 is MDHEN and CDR2 is SYDVKM. This CDR3 contains 22 residues. The CDR3, as DNA: TGTGCCAGCAGTTTCATTTTTTTAGGGGGCGCGGGAAGTTTTTTAAGTTTTGAAGGCTACACCTTC. As protein: CASSFIFLGGAGSFLSFEGYTF.

V and J are TRBV5-6 and TRBJ1-2; TRBD1 is a possible D gene (6 bases). CDR1 is SGHDT and CDR2 is YYEEEE in the germline V gene. V was clipped by 4 bases and J by 2 bases, with 15 bases between them. The CDR3 consists of 15 residues. DNA of the CDR3: TGTGCCAGCAGCCGAAAAACAGGGTCCAACTATGGCTACACCTTC. Amino acid sequence: CASSRKTGSNYGYTF.

This chain uses TRBV11-2 with TRBJ2-1; no firm D call. The CDR3 contains 15 residues. CDR1 is SGHAT, CDR2 FQNNGV, per germline. With 0 bases removed from V and 2 bases from J, the gap between germline ends came to 8 bases. The CDR3: CASSLDRSPYNEQFF. The DNA for the CDR3 is TGTGCCAGCAGCTTAGATCGGAGCCCCTACAATGAGCAGTTCTTC.

The chain carries TRBV28 and TRBJ2-7; D is ambiguous. Trimming left V 3 bases short and J 0 bases short, with 12 bases between. From germline, CDR1 is MDHEN and CDR2 SYDVKM. The CDR3 length is 15 residues. The CDR3: CASSFERTLSYEQYF. The CDR3 region has the DNA TGTGCCAGCAGTTTCGAGAGAACCCTCTCCTACGAGCAGTACTTC.

The table lists this clone with a few counts. The chain employs TRBV28 and TRBJ2-3; the D is unclear. The CDR3 spans 12 residues. With 5 bases removed from V and 2 bases from J, the gap between germline ends came to 5 bases. The germline V gene has CDR1 MDHEN and CDR2 SYDVKM. CDR3 sequence (DNA): TGTGCCAGCAGTCCACACACAGATACGCAGTATTTT. Translated, it gives CASSPHTDTQYF.

The rearrangement joins TRBV5-1 to TRBJ1-1; D unclear. Germline V lookup: CDR1 SGHRS, CDR2 YFSETQ. V lost 0 bases and J 4 bases, leaving 13 bases between the germline ends. CDR3 length equals 15 residues. This CDR3 reads CASSLAVRAATEAFF. Written as DNA, the CDR3 is TGCGCCAGCAGCTTGGCCGTGCGCGCGGCCACTGAAGCTTTCTTT.

V gene TRBV6-5 combines with J gene TRBJ2-7; 9 positions agree with TRBD1. The CDR3 spans 14 residues. The germline V gene encodes CDR1 MNHEY and CDR2 SVGAGI. V dropped 2 bases and J dropped 9; count of bases not matched to a gene: 8. CDR3 residues: CASSYGTGFSAQYF. The CDR3 bases are TGTGCCAGCAGTTACGGGACAGGGTTCTCAGCGCAGTACTTC.

V gene TRBV18 combines with J gene TRBJ2-3, with 8 bases that match TRBD2. Germline CDR1 and CDR2: KGHSH and LQKENI. This CDR3 comprises 16 residues. Trimming took 1 base from V and 1 from J; bases not matched to a gene: 4. CDR3 amino acids: CASSPLMTSGTDTQYF. DNA for the CDR3: TGTGCCAGCTCACCACTTATGACTAGCGGCACAGATACGCAGTATTTT. Filled out from reference TRBV18 and TRBJ2-3, the complete variable domain reads NAGVMQNPRHLVRRRGQEARLRCSPMKGHSHVYWYRQLPEEGLKFMVYLQKENIIDESGMPKERFSAEFPKEGPSILRIQQVVRGDSAAYFCASSPLMTSGTDTQYFGPGTRLTVL.

This clone was detected a few times. The V call is TRBV7-9, the J call TRBJ2-3; 10 nucleotides agree with TRBD2. Losses at the gene ends were 5 bases for V and 4 bases for J; bases not matched to a gene: 6. The CDR3 totals 15 residues. The germline CDR1 and CDR2 sequences are SEHNR and FQNEAQ (reference sequence). Here the CDR3 DNA reads TGTGCCAGCAGCAAGGGACTAGCGAAGCCAGATACGCAGTATTTT. Translation gives CASSKGLAKPDTQYF.

The CDR3, as DNA: TGTGCCAGCAGCCCAGGGACAGTCACTGAAGCTTTCTTT. Encoded protein: CASSPGTVTEAFF. V is TRBV7-6 and J is TRBJ1-1; 7 nucleotides match TRBD1. Germline assignment: CDR1 SGHVS and CDR2 FNYEAQ. The CDR3 runs to 13 residues. V trimming: 5 bases; J trimming: 4 bases; junction bases outside the gene matches: 4.

This clone has more than one count but fewer than ten. The J gene is TRBJ2-3, the V gene TRBV25-1; TRBD1 matches at 7 bases. This CDR3 contains 15 residues. Trimming took 3 bases from V and 5 from J; bases not matched to a gene: 8. Germline CDR1 and CDR2: MGHDK and SYGVNS. The CDR3 protein is CASSDSDRKKDTQYF. The CDR3 bases are TGTGCCAGCAGTGATTCGGACAGGAAGAAAGATACGCAGTATTTT.

The chain recombines TRBV5-5 with TRBJ2-3; the match to TRBD1 covers 9 bases. This CDR3 is built from 15 residues. In germline, CDR1 is SGHKS, CDR2 YYEKEE (reference sequence). The ends lost 4 bases at V and 1 base at J; junction bases unmatched: 4. In DNA form, the CDR3 reads TGTGCCAGCAGCCCCTACAGGGGGCGCACAGATACGCAGTATTTT. It yields the protein CASSPYRGRTDTQYF.

J is TRBJ2-1 and V is TRBV27; the match to TRBD1 covers 10 bases. CDR3 size: 14 residues. CDR1 and CDR2 from the germline V gene are MNHEY and SMNVEV (reference sequence). V dropped 3 bases and J dropped 14; count of bases not matched to a gene: 10. The CDR3 coding sequence is TGTGCCAGCAGTTTCCGATCGACAGGGGGCAAGGAGTTCTTC. Its protein product is CASSFRSTGGKEFF.

The chain carries TRBV6-6 and TRBJ1-3; 7 nucleotides match TRBD1. CDR1 MNHNY and CDR2 SVGAGI come from the germline V gene (reference sequence). The CDR3 is 16 amino acids. The junction had 8 bases not matched to a gene; V was cut back by 6 bases and J by 0 bases. CDR3 coding DNA: TGTGCCAGCAGGCGGACAGGAGGAATCTCTGGAAACACCATATATTTT. Protein sequence: CASRRTGGISGNTIYF.

This clone was seen a single time. This chain connects TRBV11-2 to TRBJ2-7; TRBD1 agrees at 8 bases. V lost 1 base, J lost 2 bases, and 1 base stayed unmatched. The CDR3 is 14 residues long. The V gene's germline CDR1 is SGHAT and CDR2 FQNNGV. CDR3 sequence: CASSLVQGAYEQYF. The DNA for the CDR3 is TGTGCCAGCAGCTTAGTACAGGGGGCCTACGAGCAGTACTTC.

V usage is TRBV6-5 and J usage is TRBJ2-5; D is ambiguous. The germline V gene encodes CDR1 MNHEY and CDR2 SVGAGI. Trimming took 7 bases from V and 2 from J, leaving 17 bases between them. The CDR3 runs to 15 residues. Written as DNA, the CDR3 is TGTGCCAGCACCCCGACATGGGCAGAGCAAGAGACCCAGTACTTC. Protein product: CASTPTWAEQETQYF.

This clone showed up just a few times. V gene TRBV5-8 combines with J gene TRBJ2-5; the D gene is possibly TRBD2 (5 bases). V was clipped by 3 bases and J by 7 bases, with 22 bases between them. The CDR3 spans 16 residues. CDR1 is SGHTS and CDR2 is YDEGEE in the germline V gene. CDR3 in amino acids: CASSSLAGPQPGTQYF. The CDR3 coding sequence is TGTGCCAGCAGCTCCCTTGCGGGCCCTCAACCCGGGACCCAGTACTTC. Combining the CDR3 with reference TRBV5-8 and TRBJ2-5 gives the whole variable domain EAGVTQSPTHLIKTRGQQATLRCSPISGHTSVYWYQQALGLGLQFLLWYDEGEERNRGNFPPRFSGRQFPNYSSELNVNALELEDSALYLCASSSLAGPQPGTQYFGPGTRLLVL.

The V call is TRBV19, the J call TRBJ1-2; possibly TRBD1 for D (5 bases). Germline-derived CDR1 and CDR2 are LNHDA and SQIVND (reference sequence). The CDR3 length is 12 residues. V was shortened by 6 bases and J by 6 bases, with 11 bases between the two germline ends. CDR3 region: CASSQRGDGYTF. As DNA, the CDR3 is TGTGCCAGTAGCCAGCGGGGCGATGGCTACACCTTC. The variable domain in full, completed from reference TRBV19 and TRBJ1-2, reads DGGITQSPKYLFRKEGQNVTLSCEQNLNHDAMYWYRQDPGQGLRLIYYSQIVNDFQKGDIAEGYSVSREKKESFPLTVTSAQKNPTAFYLCASSQRGDGYTFGSGTRLTVV.

The chain recombines TRBV6-5 with TRBJ1-1, with D perhaps matching TRBD1 (6 bases). The CDR3 has 15 residues. V was cut by 7 bases and J by 1 base, with 16 bases left in between. The germline gives CDR1 MNHEY, CDR2 SVGAGI. CDR3 protein: CASTLRGGGNTEAFF. In DNA form, the CDR3 reads TGTGCCAGCACTCTGAGGGGGGGTGGGAACACTGAAGCTTTCTTT.

This clone was observed a single time. The CDR3 DNA reads as TGCGCCAGCTCGGATCAGGGCCATAATTCACCCCTCCACTTT. The encoded protein is CASSDQGHNSPLHF. The chain is built from TRBV5-1 and TRBJ1-6; TRBD1 might be the D (5 bases). Germline V gene lookup returns CDR1 SGHRS and CDR2 YFSETQ. Trimming took off 7 bases at V and 5 bases at J, with 13 bases between the two ends. The CDR3 is 14 amino acids.

CDR3 nucleotide sequence: TGTGCCAGCAGCCTTGGGACTAGCGGGTTCTTAGATGAGCAGTTCTTC. The encoded protein is CASSLGTSGFLDEQFF. This chain uses TRBV28 with TRBJ2-1, with TRBD2 identical over 12 bases. Germline-derived CDR1 and CDR2 are MDHEN and SYDVKM. V lost 6 bases, J lost 8 bases, and 11 bases stayed unmatched. This CDR3 has 16 amino acids.

This sequence joins TRBV2 and TRBJ1-5; possible D gene TRBD1, 5 bases. Germline CDR1 reads SNHLY; CDR2 reads FYNNEI. The germline V and J ends were trimmed by 4 bases and 7 bases, with 26 bases remaining between them. The length of the CDR3 is 18 residues. CDR3 sequence: CASSARGRLRRESQPQHF. The CDR3 DNA is TGTGCCAGCAGTGCGCGGGGCAGGTTAAGGAGGGAAAGCCAGCCCCAGCATTTT.

V is TRBV6-5 and J is TRBJ2-7; D may be TRBD1 (5 bases). Germline-derived CDR1 and CDR2 are MNHEY and SVGAGI. The CDR3 sequence is 14 residues long. The ends were cut back, 5 bases at V and 2 bases at J, with 13 bases in the middle. The CDR3 DNA reads as TGTGCCAGCAGTGTCTCACAGACAGCCTACGAGCAGTACTTC. This codes for CASSVSQTAYEQYF.

The chain couples TRBV19 to TRBJ2-3, with D perhaps matching TRBD2 (6 bases). The CDR3 has 18 amino acids. Germline assignment: CDR1 LNHDA and CDR2 SQIVND (reference sequence). The V gene lost 0 bases and the J gene lost 0 bases, with 16 bases spanning the gap. The CDR3 DNA reads as TGTGCCAGTAGTATAGATTTGGGAGCGGGCCCTAGCACAGATACGCAGTATTTT. Translating it yields CASSIDLGAGPSTDTQYF.

The chain carries TRBV12-5 and TRBJ2-1; 7 nucleotides line up with TRBD2. The CDR3 totals 17 residues. Trimming at V came to 2 bases and at J to 2 bases, leaving 9 bases not matched to a gene. Germline loops: CDR1 LGHNT, CDR2 FRNRAP. CDR3 loop: CASGLRVAGETYNEQFF. The CDR3 DNA sequence: TGTGCTAGTGGTTTGAGGGTCGCGGGGGAGACCTACAATGAGCAGTTCTTC.